This TCR beta chain was obtained from a study of blood T cells in healthy people across ages. Points from the study as a whole: As age increased, TCR beta diversity per million T cells fell in a roughly linear fashion. A strong correlation between TCR beta diversity and naive T cell percentage was seen.

The use of a sample-barcoded 5' primer and a J-beta primer mix characterized a second PCR of roughly 6 to 11 cycles. TCRdb reprocessed the 5' RACE reads with MiXCR, giving one entry per CDR3 protein. The sample has more than 1,400,000 distinct CDR3 sequences, around 39% seen once; the top ten hold around 8%. Turning to this clonotype: What it binds is not known.

V lost 6 bases to trimming and J lost 7 bases, with 19 bases between them. The CDR3 contains 14 residues. Germline V gene sequence: CDR1 ENHRY, CDR2 SYGVKD. Sequenced: blood. The chain employs TRBV10-3 and TRBJ2-7; D might be TRBD2 (6 bases). The TCR sequence derives from a woman under 30 in good health. CDR3 sequence reads: CAISPGTLSNEQYF. The CDR3 region has the DNA TGTGCCATCAGCCCCGGGACTCTTAGCAATGAGCAGTACTTC.